This section outlines one T cell receptor (beta chain) sequence together with its context. The V gene's germline CDR1 is SGHNT and CDR2 YENEEA. This CDR3 contains 14 residues. The V gene end was trimmed by 4 bases and the J gene end by 3 bases; junction bases not matched to a gene: 4. These data are taken from a study of cytomegalovirus exposure and HLA in healthy donors. In the study overall: An earlier analysis identified 117 million unique TCR beta sequences in some 170 million T cells.

Researchers ran the PCR with 60 Vbeta and 13 Jbeta primers. Here immunoSEQ multiplex PCR was the method, and the copy in TCRdb shows in-frame clones only, minus some. The sample lists about 200,000 clones, 70% to 90% seen once, with under 3% in the top ten. The receptor's source is a woman aged 45-65 years in good health and CMV-seronegative. The V gene is TRBV11-3, the J gene TRBJ2-3; TRBD2 matches at 7 bases. Sequencing was done on a sample of PBMCs. CDR3: CASSSRAGTDTQYF. DNA of the CDR3: TGTGCCAGCAGCTCGAGAGCGGGAACAGATACGCAGTATTTT.